The clone carrying this T cell receptor beta chain was counted at least ten times. What it recognizes is unknown. Ophthalmopathy patients showed a Clinical Activity Score of at least 3, NOSPECS grade of at least 4 and duration under 3 months. The study left out patients who had uncontrolled infection, other autoimmune disease, pregnancy or lactation. For the diagnoses, clinical symptoms, serum thyroxine and TRAb, thyroid ultrasound and orbital computed tomography were used. RNA transcripts served as the template for amplifying TCR beta CDR3 regions. HTBI primers drove first-round RT-PCR of the TCR CDR3. Via MiXCR, TCRdb re-called the multiplex PCR reads, giving one row per CDR3 protein. The data hold roughly 240,000 distinct CDR3 sequences, with approximately 25% observed a single time. This sample was included in a study of T cells in Graves' hyperthyroidism and ophthalmopathy. Study-level findings and limits: The model forecast ophthalmopathy, anticipating it by a median roughly 6.5 months before onset.

With 3 bases removed from V and 5 bases from J, the gap between germline ends came to 14 bases. CDR1 is LNHDA, CDR2 SQIVND, per germline (reference sequence). This CDR3 has 14 amino acids. This chain connects TRBV19 to TRBJ2-7; D might be TRBD2 (6 bases). The sample consisted of blood. The sequence was collected from a woman aged 40 to 49 with Graves' ophthalmopathy. CDR3 nucleotide sequence: TGTGCCAGTAGTATCTCGGGACTCCCCCACGAGCAGTACTTC. Its protein is CASSISGLPHEQYF.